The present T cell receptor beta chain was sequenced within a study of molecular identifiers for immune sequencing clone quantification. With regard to this clonotype: Its antigen is as yet unknown.

TCRdb reprocessed the PCR reads with MiXCR, giving one entry per CDR3 protein. This sample has about half a million distinct CDR3 sequences; about 22% occur once, and the top ten carry 0.7% to 0.95%. CDR1 is SGHTA and CDR2 is FQGNSA in the germline V gene. This CDR3 region has 15 residues. V dropped 8 bases and J dropped 2; count of bases not matched to a gene: 12. Findings and limits, study-wide: In naive cells, under 1% of molecules belonged to clones above 20 RNA copies, against over 98% in effector cells.

This chain links TRBV7-2 with TRBJ2-7; 7 nucleotides agree with TRBD1. Input material: naive CD8+ T cells from blood, with Jurkat cell RNA spiked in. Specified subset: FACS-sorted CD8+CD4-CCR7+CD45RA+ naive T cells. The TCR was taken from a human donor in good health. Some libraries in this study had Jurkat cell RNA spiked in. The CDR3: CASGSSGQETYEQYF. DNA of the CDR3: TGTGCCAGCGGCTCGAGTGGACAGGAGACCTACGAGCAGTACTTC.